Presented here are 17 T cell receptor beta chains from one specimen sequenced in a study of shared clonotypes between healthy human individuals. Libraries were prepared by immunoSEQ multiplex PCR; TCRdb keeps only in-frame clonotypes and omits some of them. The sample yields over 95,000 clones, around 66% seen once. The sample was memory CD8+ T cells sorted from blood. Regarding subset: CD45RO+ cells pooled with CCR7-negative TemRA cells. These receptors all come from a woman in her twenties or thirties in good health.

The chain employs TRBV27 and TRBJ2-7; the D call may be TRBD1 or TRBD2 (5 bases each). V was pared by 3 bases and J by 7 bases, with 13 bases between. Germline loops: CDR1 MNHEY, CDR2 SMNVEV (reference sequence). CDR3 length equals 13 residues. This CDR3 reads CASSFLGVKEQYF. CDR3 in DNA: TGTGCCAGCAGTTTTCTGGGGGTAAAAGAGCAGTACTTC.

This clone has a single count. The chain couples TRBV27 to TRBJ2-1; 11 nucleotides match TRBD2. There are 15 residues in the CDR3. CDR1 is MNHEY and CDR2 is SMNVEV in the germline V gene (reference sequence). With 4 bases clipped from V and 6 bases from J, the junction kept 5 bases outside the gene matches. For the CDR3, the DNA is TGTGCCAGCAGTTCTGGGACTAGCGGAACCAATGAGCAGTTCTTC. Encoded protein: CASSSGTSGTNEQFF.

The chain recombines TRBV11-1 with TRBJ2-1, with 8 bases that match TRBD2. The CDR3 covers 19 residues. V gave up 1 base and J gave up 6 bases; unmatched junction bases: 17. Per germline, CDR1 SGHAT and CDR2 FQDESV (reference sequence). CDR3 in amino acids: CASSLDTASGLPQRNEQFF. The CDR3 DNA follows: TGTGCCAGCAGCTTAGATACGGCTAGCGGGCTTCCCCAACGCAATGAGCAGTTCTTC.

The genes are TRBV27 and TRBJ2-1; TRBD1 aligns across 10 bases. The CDR3 spans 14 residues. Germline-derived CDR1 and CDR2 are MNHEY and SMNVEV (reference sequence). The junction had 6 bases not matched to a gene; V was cut back by 5 bases and J by 8 bases. The CDR3: CASSPGTGVDEQFF. The CDR3 coding sequence is TGTGCCAGCAGTCCCGGGACAGGGGTAGATGAGCAGTTCTTC.

With respect to this clone: At one end the junction does not follow the germline gene, possibly because of a read error. The rearrangement joins TRBV5-1 to TRBJ1-5; D not resolved. Germline values: CDR1 SGHRS, CDR2 YFSETQ. The CDR3 extends over 15 amino acids. For the CDR3, the DNA is TGCGCCAGCAGTTTGGGATCCACGGGCAATCAGCCCCAGCATTTT. Translating it yields CASSLGSTGNQPQHF.

Worth noting for this clone: A much larger clone lies one base from this, so it may be a read error. The sample carries other DNA sequences with the same CDR3. The rearrangement uses TRBV30 and TRBJ2-2; 7 positions agree with TRBD1. Germline CDR1 and CDR2: GTSNPN and SVGIG (reference sequence). The CDR3 runs 14 residues. Trimming removed 2 bases from V and 8 bases from J; junction bases left unmatched: 8. In DNA, the CDR3 is TGTGCCTGGAGTACCGGGACAGAGACTGGGGAGCTGTTTTTT. Protein sequence: CAWSTGTETGELFF.

Many counts were recorded for this clone. The chain joins TRBV10-3 to TRBJ2-3; TRBD2 agrees at 10 bases. Germline V gene lookup returns CDR1 ENHRY and CDR2 SYGVKD. Trimming took 4 bases from V and 3 from J; bases not matched to a gene: 19. The CDR3 sequence is 20 residues long. The CDR3 sequence is CAISAGSRGGRAGGTDTQYF. For the CDR3, the DNA is TGTGCCATCAGTGCGGGTAGCCGGGGAGGCCGAGCGGGAGGGACAGATACGCAGTATTTT.

This clone was seen only a few times. DNA for the CDR3: TGTGCCAGTAGTTGGGGGGCTACCTACGAGCAGTACTTC. This translates into CASSWGATYEQYF. V usage is TRBV19 and J usage is TRBJ2-7, with D perhaps being TRBD1 or TRBD2 (6 bases each). Germline V gene sequence: CDR1 LNHDA, CDR2 SQIVND (reference sequence). Between the trimmed V and J ends, which lost 5 bases and 2 bases, there was a span of 10 bases. This CDR3 has 13 amino acids.

CDR3 DNA sequence: TGCGCCAGCAGCTTGTTTAGGACAGACCTTACAGATACGCAGTATTTT. The encoded protein is CASSLFRTDLTDTQYF. V gene TRBV5-1 combines with J gene TRBJ2-3; D perhaps matches TRBD1 (6 bases). Germline V gene sequence: CDR1 SGHRS, CDR2 YFSETQ. V was cut by 1 base and J by 3 bases, with 15 bases left in between. This CDR3 contains 16 residues.

This clone was recorded only once. The genes are TRBV15 and TRBJ1-1; 8 bases line up with TRBD1. The junction had 11 bases not matched to a gene; V was cut back by 3 bases and J by 11 bases. Germline V gene data show CDR1 as LNHNV and CDR2 as YYDKDF (reference sequence). The CDR3 loop spans 14 amino acids. CDR3: CATSSLGQGVGAFF. The DNA of the CDR3 is TGTGCCACCAGCAGTCTAGGACAGGGCGTGGGGGCTTTCTTT. Drawing the rest from reference TRBV15 and TRBJ1-1, the complete variable domain is DAMVIQNPRYQVTQFGKPVTLSCSQTLNHNVMYWYQQKSSQAPKLLFHYYDKDFNNEADTPDNFQSRRPNTSFCFLDIRSPGLGDTAMYLCATSSLGQGVGAFFGQGTRLTVV.

With regard to this clone: A read error is likely here: a far larger clone is one base away. At the DNA level, this CDR3 is encoded by other sequences in the same sample as well. This CDR3 is CASSQGLAGGADTQYF. CDR3 DNA: TGTGCCAGCAGTCAAGGACTAGCGGGAGGTGCGGATACGCAGTATTTT. This chain uses TRBV4-2 with TRBJ2-3; 14 nucleotides agree with TRBD2. The germline gives CDR1 LGHNA, CDR2 YNFKEQ. The CDR3 contains 16 residues.

This rearrangement joins TRBV4-2 to TRBJ2-7; D may be TRBD2 (6 bases). The CDR3 spans 16 residues. Germline values: CDR1 LGHNA, CDR2 YNFKEQ. The germline V and J ends were trimmed by 1 base and 0 bases, with 13 bases remaining between them. The CDR3 nucleotides read TGTGCCAGCAGCCAAGTTGTAGCGGAGAGCTCCTACGAGCAGTACTTC. Amino acids: CASSQVVAESSYEQYF.

The chain carries TRBV28 and TRBJ2-3; tentatively, D is TRBD2 (6 bases). CDR3 length: 14 amino acids. V gave up 3 bases and J gave up 2 bases, with 9 bases separating them. Germline loops: CDR1 MDHEN, CDR2 SYDVKM. The CDR3 reads CASSLGLFTDTQYF. The CDR3 coding sequence is TGTGCCAGCAGTTTGGGACTTTTCACAGATACGCAGTATTTT.

V gene TRBV7-8 combines with J gene TRBJ2-5; a possible D gene is TRBD1 (5 bases). The V end was cut by 2 bases, the J end by 13 bases, with 20 bases between. CDR1 SGHVS and CDR2 FQNEAQ come from the germline V gene. This CDR3 contains 14 residues. The CDR3 DNA is TGTGCCAGCAGCTTAAAGGACATGATATACAAGCGGTACTTC. Its protein product is CASSLKDMIYKRYF. Complete variable domain (other parts from reference TRBV7-8 and TRBJ2-5): GAGVSQSPRYKVAKRGQDVALRCDPISGHVSLFWYQQALGQGPEFLTYFQNEAQLDKSGLPSDRFFAERPEGSVSTLKIQRTQQEDSAVYLCASSLKDMIYKRYFGPGTRLLVL.

The rearrangement links TRBV25-1 to TRBJ2-7; TRBD1 might be the D (6 bases). This CDR3 comprises 15 residues. Germline CDR1 reads MGHDK; CDR2 reads SYGVNS. Trimming removed 2 bases from V and 3 bases from J, with 14 bases in between. CDR3 DNA: TGTGCCAGCAGTGAACCCGGGACAAACGGCTACGAGCAGTACTTC. This gives the protein CASSEPGTNGYEQYF.

The V and J genes are TRBV6-5 and TRBJ2-7, with D possibly matching TRBD1 (6 bases). Trimming stripped 4 bases from V and 1 base from J, with 11 bases between. CDR1 MNHEY and CDR2 SVGAGI come from the germline V gene. The CDR3 totals 14 residues. The CDR3 nucleotides read TGTGCCAGCAGTTCTCAGGGGAGATCCTACGAGCAGTACTTC. Translating it yields CASSSQGRSYEQYF.

The chain joins TRBV27 to TRBJ2-1; TRBD2 is a possible D gene (7 bases). Per germline, CDR1 MNHEY and CDR2 SMNVEV (reference sequence). V lost 4 bases and J 6 bases, leaving 13 bases between the germline ends. The CDR3 runs 14 residues. DNA for the CDR3: TGTGCCAGCAGTTCTTTCGGGGGGCGCAATGAGCAGTTCTTC. It is translated as CASSSFGGRNEQFF.